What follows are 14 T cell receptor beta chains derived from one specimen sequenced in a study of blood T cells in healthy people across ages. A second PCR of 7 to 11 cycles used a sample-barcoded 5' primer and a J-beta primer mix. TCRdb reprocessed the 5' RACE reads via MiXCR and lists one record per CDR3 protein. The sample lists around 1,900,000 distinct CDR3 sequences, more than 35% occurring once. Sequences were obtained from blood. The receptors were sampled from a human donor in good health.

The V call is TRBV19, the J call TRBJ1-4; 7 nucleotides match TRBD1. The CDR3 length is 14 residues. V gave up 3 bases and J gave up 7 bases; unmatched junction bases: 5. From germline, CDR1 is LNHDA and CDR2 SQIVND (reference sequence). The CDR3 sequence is CASSIGTASEKLFF. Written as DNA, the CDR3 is TGTGCCAGTAGTATCGGGACAGCTAGTGAAAAACTGTTTTTT.

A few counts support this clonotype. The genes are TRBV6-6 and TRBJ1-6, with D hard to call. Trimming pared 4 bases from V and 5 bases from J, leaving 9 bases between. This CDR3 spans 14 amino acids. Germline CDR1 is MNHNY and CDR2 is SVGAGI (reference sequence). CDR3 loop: CASSSGGDNSPLHF. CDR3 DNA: TGTGCCAGCAGTTCAGGAGGAGATAATTCACCCCTCCACTTT.

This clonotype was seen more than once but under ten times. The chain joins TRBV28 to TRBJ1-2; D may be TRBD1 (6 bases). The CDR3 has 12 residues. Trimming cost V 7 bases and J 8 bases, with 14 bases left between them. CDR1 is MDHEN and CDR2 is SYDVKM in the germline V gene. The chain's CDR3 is CASTPRGRGYTF. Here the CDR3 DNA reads TGTGCCAGCACTCCGAGGGGGAGAGGCTACACCTTC.

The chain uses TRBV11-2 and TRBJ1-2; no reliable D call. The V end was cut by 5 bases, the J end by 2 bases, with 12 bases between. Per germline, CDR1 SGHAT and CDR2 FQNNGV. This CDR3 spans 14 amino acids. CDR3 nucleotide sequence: TGTGCCAGCAGCCCCATAGTTCTAAACTATGGCTACACCTTC. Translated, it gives CASSPIVLNYGYTF. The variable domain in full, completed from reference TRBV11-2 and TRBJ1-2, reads EAGVAQSPRYKIIEKRQSVAFWCNPISGHATLYWYQQILGQGPKLLIQFQNNGVVDDSQLPKDRFSAERLKGVDSTLKIQPAKLEDSAVYLCASSPIVLNYGYTFGSGTRLTVV.

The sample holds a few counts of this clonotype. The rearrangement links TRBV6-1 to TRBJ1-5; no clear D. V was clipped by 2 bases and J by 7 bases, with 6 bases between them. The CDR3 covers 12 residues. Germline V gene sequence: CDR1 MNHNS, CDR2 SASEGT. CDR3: CASSEPEQPQHF. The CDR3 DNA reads TGTGCCAGCAGTGAACCCGAACAGCCCCAGCATTTT.

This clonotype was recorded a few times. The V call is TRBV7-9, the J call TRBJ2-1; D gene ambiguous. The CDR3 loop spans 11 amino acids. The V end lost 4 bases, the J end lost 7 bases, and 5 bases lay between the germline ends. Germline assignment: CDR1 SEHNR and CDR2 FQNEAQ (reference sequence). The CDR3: CASSWENEQFF. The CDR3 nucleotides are TGTGCCAGCAGCTGGGAAAATGAGCAGTTCTTC.

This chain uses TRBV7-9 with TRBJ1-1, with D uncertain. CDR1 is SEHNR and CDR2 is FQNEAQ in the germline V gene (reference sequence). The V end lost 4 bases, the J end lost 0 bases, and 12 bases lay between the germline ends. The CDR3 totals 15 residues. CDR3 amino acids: CASSSGVIMNTEAFF. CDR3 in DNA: TGTGCCAGCAGCTCCGGGGTCATCATGAACACTGAAGCTTTCTTT.

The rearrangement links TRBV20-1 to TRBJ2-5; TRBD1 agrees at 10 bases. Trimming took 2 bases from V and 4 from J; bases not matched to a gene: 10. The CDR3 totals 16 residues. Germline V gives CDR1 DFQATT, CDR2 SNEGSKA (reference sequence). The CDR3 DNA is TGCAGTGCTAGAACATACGACAGACAGGGGGCAGAGACCCAGTACTTC. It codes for CSARTYDRQGAETQYF.

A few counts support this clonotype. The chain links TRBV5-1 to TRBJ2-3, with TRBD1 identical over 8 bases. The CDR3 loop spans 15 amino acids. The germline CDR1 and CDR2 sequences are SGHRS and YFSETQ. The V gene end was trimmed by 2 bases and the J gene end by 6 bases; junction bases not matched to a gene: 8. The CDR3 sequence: CASSFQGAGIDTQYF. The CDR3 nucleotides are TGCGCCAGCAGCTTCCAGGGGGCGGGGATCGATACGCAGTATTTT. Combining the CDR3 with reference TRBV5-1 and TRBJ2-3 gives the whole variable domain KAGVTQTPRYLIKTRGQQVTLSCSPISGHRSVSWYQQTPGQGLQFLFEYFSETQRNKGNFPGRFSGRQFSNSRSEMNVSTLELGDSALYLCASSFQGAGIDTQYFGPGTRLTVL.

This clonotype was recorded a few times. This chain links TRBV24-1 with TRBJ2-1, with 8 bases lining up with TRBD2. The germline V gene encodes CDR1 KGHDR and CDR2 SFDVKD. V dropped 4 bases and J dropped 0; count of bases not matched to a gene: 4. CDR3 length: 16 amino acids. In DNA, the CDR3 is TGTGCCACCAGTGACCCCGGGGGGGCCTCCTACAATGAGCAGTTCTTC. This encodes CATSDPGGASYNEQFF.

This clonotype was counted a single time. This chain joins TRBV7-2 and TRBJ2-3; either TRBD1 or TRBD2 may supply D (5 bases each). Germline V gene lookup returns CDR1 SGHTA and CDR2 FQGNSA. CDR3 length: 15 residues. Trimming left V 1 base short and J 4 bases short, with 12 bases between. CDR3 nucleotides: TGTGCCAGCAGCTTAGATTCAGGGCGGGCAGATACGCAGTATTTT. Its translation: CASSLDSGRADTQYF.

The DNA of the CDR3 is TGTGCCAGCAGCCCCTGGGGTCGACACCCCTACAATGAGCAGTTCTTC. Translation gives CASSPWGRHPYNEQFF. This chain uses TRBV5-6 with TRBJ2-1, with D unresolved. V was trimmed by 4 bases and J by 2 bases, leaving 16 bases between them. Germline V gene sequence: CDR1 SGHDT, CDR2 YYEEEE. This CDR3 comprises 16 residues.

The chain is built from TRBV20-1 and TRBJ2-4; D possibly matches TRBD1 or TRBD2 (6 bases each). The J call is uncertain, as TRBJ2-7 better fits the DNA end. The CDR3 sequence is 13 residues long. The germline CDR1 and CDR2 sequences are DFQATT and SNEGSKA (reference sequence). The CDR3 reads CSATRGPRGEQYF. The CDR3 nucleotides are TGCAGTGCCACCCGGGGGCCGAGAGGCGAGCAGTACTTC.

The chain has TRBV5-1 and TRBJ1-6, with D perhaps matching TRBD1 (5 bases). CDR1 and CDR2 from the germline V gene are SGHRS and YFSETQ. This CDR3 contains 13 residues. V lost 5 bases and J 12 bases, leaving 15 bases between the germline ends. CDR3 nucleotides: TGCGCCAGCAGACCTGGCGTGGGGGAACCCCTCCACTTT. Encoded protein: CASRPGVGEPLHF.